This T cell receptor (beta chain) was sequenced for a study of cytomegalovirus exposure and HLA in healthy donors. General observations from the study: Links to common viral pathogens appeared, in a later analysis, for several of the most significant clusters. A link between a missense DCLRE1C variant and TCR beta V- and J-gene trimming emerged from a later analysis. A later analysis reportedly found that, within productive TCRs, an Asian-associated ancestry cluster had fewer N-insertions than the mean observed across the roughly 700 donors.

Per germline, CDR1 SGHRS and CDR2 YFSETQ. V was trimmed by 6 bases and J by 10 bases, leaving 14 bases between them. The CDR3 contains 13 residues. On this clone itself: The antigen is undetermined.

Primers: 60 Vbeta forward and 13 Jbeta reverse. TCRdb keeps only in-frame clones here, not all; method: immunoSEQ multiplex PCR. The data contain about 150,000 clones, approximately 72% of them singletons. Material: PBMCs. This clonotype originated in a young man in good health and CMV-seronegative. The chain joins TRBV5-1 to TRBJ1-6; D unclear. This CDR3 reads CASTTGSTSPLHF. CDR3 sequence (DNA): TGCGCCAGCACTACGGGATCAACCTCACCCCTCCACTTT.